A single sample is the source of the 31 T cell receptor beta chains below, sequenced in a study of T cell responses to AZD1222 COVID-19 vaccine (dated by TCRdb to the early 2020s). The library was prepared using the immunoSEQ multiplex PCR assay. TCRdb stores this immuneACCESS table with in-frame sequences only. Part of the clones is absent; in the studies checked, under half of the shortfall reflects unresolved V genes, and no reason is known for the rest. The sample table holds 200,000 to 250,000 clones, of which about 93% were seen once. 0.9% to 1.1% of the sample is in the top ten clones. The time point tag for this specimen amounts to: baseline before first vaccination. This specimen's treatment or condition label, per the study, means: meningococcal conjugate vaccine given as trial control. The specimen comprised peripheral blood, sampled on day 0 of MenACWY control vaccination. These receptors were obtained from an adult in good health.

The chain uses TRBV28 and TRBJ1-5, with 10 bases lining up with TRBD1. Per germline, CDR1 MDHEN and CDR2 SYDVKM. Trimming cost V 2 bases and J 7 bases; bases outside gene matches: 8. The CDR3 has 16 residues. Here the CDR3 DNA reads TGTGCCAGCAGTTTACCGGGACAGGGGCAGCGGCAGCCCCAGCATTTT. It is translated as CASSLPGQGQRQPQHF.

V is TRBV30 and J is TRBJ1-2; tentative D call: TRBD1 (5 bases). V lost 3 bases, J lost 0 bases, and 20 bases lay in between. Germline loops: CDR1 GTSNPN, CDR2 SVGIG (reference sequence). This CDR3 is built from 17 residues. The CDR3 DNA reads TGTGCCTGGAGGCCGAAGACCGGGACCCGAACTAACTATGGCTACACCTTC. It specifies CAWRPKTGTRTNYGYTF.

The V gene is TRBV5-4, the J gene TRBJ2-2; 7 bases line up with TRBD1. With V trimmed by 0 bases and J by 2 bases, 4 bases remained unmatched. The CDR3 is made up of 16 amino acids. Germline V gene sequence: CDR1 SGHNT, CDR2 YYREEE (reference sequence). In DNA form, the CDR3 reads TGTGCCAGCAGCTTGGCACAGGGGCTAAACACCGGGGAGCTGTTTTTT. Translation gives CASSLAQGLNTGELFF.

The V gene is TRBV19, the J gene TRBJ1-5; TRBD1 might be the D (5 bases). Deletions cut 6 bases from V and 2 bases from J, with 23 bases between. The CDR3 has 18 amino acids. The germline V gene has CDR1 LNHDA and CDR2 SQIVND (reference sequence). CDR3 DNA: TGTGCCAGTAGACTAACTGGGGGGGTGTTTCTTGGCAATCAGCCCCAGCATTTT. Amino acids: CASRLTGGVFLGNQPQHF.

The chain recombines TRBV6-4 with TRBJ1-6, with 7 bases matching TRBD1. Germline V gives CDR1 MRHNA, CDR2 SNTAGT. Germline trimming cut 4 bases from V and 9 bases from J; bases unmatched to any gene: 6. The CDR3 is 14 amino acids. The CDR3, as DNA: TGTGCCAGCAGTGGCCGACAGGGAGGTTCACCCCTCCACTTT. Its protein product is CASSGRQGGSPLHF.

The chain couples TRBV18 to TRBJ2-7, with 10 bases aligning to TRBD1. In germline, CDR1 is KGHSH, CDR2 LQKENI. After removal of 3 bases from V and 3 bases from J, the junction contained 2 bases not matched to a gene. This CDR3 region has 14 residues. In DNA form, the CDR3 reads TGTGCCAGCTCACCGGGACAGGGGAACTACGAGCAGTACTTC. The encoded protein is CASSPGQGNYEQYF. The full variable domain, with the rest looked up from reference TRBV18 and TRBJ2-7, is NAGVMQNPRHLVRRRGQEARLRCSPMKGHSHVYWYRQLPEEGLKFMVYLQKENIIDESGMPKERFSAEFPKEGPSILRIQQVVRGDSAAYFCASSPGQGNYEQYFGPGTRLTVT.

The V and J genes are TRBV6-5 and TRBJ1-4; D gene uncertain. CDR3 length equals 13 residues. Germline lookup yields CDR1 MNHEY and CDR2 SVGAGI. The germline V and J ends were trimmed by 7 bases and 8 bases, with 14 bases remaining between them. The CDR3 loop reads CASIVPGGEKLFF. The CDR3 coding sequence is TGTGCCAGCATTGTCCCTGGCGGGGAAAAACTGTTTTTT.

This clone has just a few counts. The chain joins TRBV18 to TRBJ2-7; D gene unclear. V was clipped by 0 bases and J by 3 bases, with 9 bases between them. The CDR3 has 14 amino acids. Germline values: CDR1 KGHSH, CDR2 LQKENI. This CDR3 reads CASSPPYSVYEQYF. The CDR3, as DNA: TGTGCCAGCTCACCACCGTACAGCGTCTACGAGCAGTACTTC.

This chain connects TRBV19 to TRBJ1-5, with unresolved D. Germline values: CDR1 LNHDA, CDR2 SQIVND (reference sequence). The CDR3 runs 11 residues. The V gene lost 5 bases and the J gene lost 7 bases, with 6 bases spanning the gap. CDR3 residues: CASSRGQPQHF. The CDR3 region has the DNA TGTGCCAGTAGTCGTGGGCAGCCCCAGCATTTT.

Concerning this clone itself: One end of the junction varies from germline; a read error may be responsible. The genes are TRBV6-2 or TRBV6-3 and TRBJ2-6; a possible D gene is TRBD1 (5 bases). CDR1 and CDR2 (germline): MNHEY, SVGEGT. This CDR3 contains 18 residues. The CDR3 loop is CASSNSAPGSSGANVLTF. The CDR3 DNA reads TGTGCCAGCAGTAACTCGGCCCCAGGGTCCTCTGGGGCCAACGTCCTGACTTTC.

This chain uses TRBV7-9 with TRBJ1-1; TRBD1 matches 8 bases. CDR3 length: 15 residues. Germline values: CDR1 SEHNR, CDR2 FQNEAQ (reference sequence). V dropped 6 bases and J dropped 1; count of bases not matched to a gene: 7. CDR3 DNA: TGTGCCAGCAGGCCTCGGACAGGGACGAACACTGAAGCTTTCTTT. It encodes CASRPRTGTNTEAFF.

This chain uses TRBV5-4 with TRBJ1-6; possibly TRBD1 for D (6 bases). The CDR3 has 15 residues. V dropped 2 bases and J dropped 4 bases, with 10 bases sitting between them. Germline CDR1 reads SGHNT; CDR2 reads YYREEE (reference sequence). CDR3 sequence (DNA): TGTGCCAGCAGCTTAGGACAGATTTATAATTCACCCCTCCACTTT. This sequence encodes CASSLGQIYNSPLHF.

This sequence joins TRBV27 and TRBJ1-2; D is unclear. This CDR3 comprises 15 residues. The germline V and J ends were trimmed by 6 bases and 1 base, with 15 bases remaining between them. Per germline, CDR1 MNHEY and CDR2 SMNVEV (reference sequence). The CDR3 DNA is TGTGCCAGCAGCCACCGCTCAGCGGGTAACTATGGCTACACCTTC. Encoded protein: CASSHRSAGNYGYTF.

The chain is built from TRBV19 and TRBJ2-3, with 10 bases that match TRBD2. From germline, CDR1 is LNHDA and CDR2 SQIVND (reference sequence). V lost 7 bases to trimming and J lost 2 bases; unmatched junction nucleotides: 6. The CDR3 runs to 15 residues. In DNA form, the CDR3 reads TGTGCCAGTAAACGGACTAGCGGTAACACAGATACGCAGTATTTT. Encoded protein: CASKRTSGNTDTQYF.

The chain employs TRBV15 and TRBJ1-1; D call uncertain. Trimming left V 5 bases short and J 10 bases short, with 14 bases between. Germline V gene lookup returns CDR1 LNHNV and CDR2 YYDKDF (reference sequence). CDR3 size: 12 residues. The CDR3 loop is CATSPSVARAFF. The CDR3 region has the DNA TGTGCCACCAGCCCATCTGTCGCCAGAGCTTTCTTT.

Regarding this clone: The sample carries other DNA sequences with the same CDR3. This rearrangement joins TRBV7-9 to TRBJ1-5; tentatively, D is TRBD1 (5 bases). The V end was cut by 0 bases, the J end by 5 bases, with 5 bases between. This CDR3 is built from 13 residues. Germline CDR1 SEHNR, CDR2 FQNEAQ (reference sequence). The CDR3 sequence: CASSLAGDQPQHF. The DNA of the CDR3 is TGTGCCAGCAGCTTAGCAGGGGATCAGCCCCAGCATTTT. The complete variable domain, with remaining parts taken from reference TRBV7-9 and TRBJ1-5, reads DTGVSQNPRHKITKRGQNVTFRCDPISEHNRLYWYRQTLGQGPEFLTYFQNEAQLEKSRLLSDRFSAERPKGSFSTLEIQRTEQGDSAMYLCASSLAGDQPQHFGDGTRLSIL.

The rearrangement joins TRBV7-9 to TRBJ2-5; 10 positions agree with TRBD1. Germline V gene data show CDR1 as SEHNR and CDR2 as FQNEAQ (reference sequence). Trimming removed 3 bases from V and 5 bases from J; junction bases left unmatched: 9. The CDR3 has 16 residues. The CDR3 nucleotides read TGTGCCAGCAGCTTGGGGGACAGGGGAGTCCGGGAGACCCAGTACTTC. Residues: CASSLGDRGVRETQYF. Together with reference TRBV7-9 and TRBJ2-5, the CDR3 gives the full variable domain: DTGVSQNPRHKITKRGQNVTFRCDPISEHNRLYWYRQTLGQGPEFLTYFQNEAQLEKSRLLSDRFSAERPKGSFSTLEIQRTEQGDSAMYLCASSLGDRGVRETQYFGPGTRLLVL.

This clone has a single count. V is TRBV6-1 and J is TRBJ1-6, with D uncertain. Germline V CDR1 and CDR2: MNHNS, SASEGT. Trimming removed 1 base at V and 0 bases at J, with 7 bases between. This CDR3 comprises 16 residues. For the CDR3, the DNA is TGTGCCAGCAGTGAAGTCGGGTACTCCTATAATTCACCCCTCCACTTT. This translates into CASSEVGYSYNSPLHF.

The chain is built from TRBV9 and TRBJ2-1, with 11 bases aligning to TRBD2. This CDR3 is built from 16 residues. Germline V lookup: CDR1 SGDLS, CDR2 YYNGEE. Trimming cost V 4 bases and J 5 bases; bases outside gene matches: 8. CDR3 sequence: CASSPIAGGRNNEQFF. CDR3 sequence (DNA): TGTGCCAGCAGCCCGATAGCGGGGGGGAGAAACAATGAGCAGTTCTTC.

The chain recombines TRBV5-6 with TRBJ2-3; D is uncertain. CDR1 and CDR2 from the germline V gene are SGHDT and YYEEEE. V gave up 4 bases and J gave up 4 bases, with 10 bases separating them. The CDR3 runs 13 residues. The CDR3 region has the DNA TGTGCCAGCAGCCGCTGGGGTGCAGATACGCAGTATTTT. Amino acid sequence: CASSRWGADTQYF.

The chain recombines TRBV7-6 with TRBJ2-3; the D is unclear. Germline CDR1 SGHVS, CDR2 FNYEAQ. This CDR3 comprises 15 residues. Between the trimmed V and J ends, which lost 0 bases and 1 base, there was a span of 8 bases. The CDR3 nucleotides read TGTGCCAGCAGCTTAGCTTCCCTGGGCACAGATACGCAGTATTTT. It translates to CASSLASLGTDTQYF.

The rearrangement uses TRBV18 and TRBJ1-2; 11 positions match TRBD1. CDR1 and CDR2 from the germline V gene are KGHSH and LQKENI. This CDR3 region has 13 residues. V trimming: 3 bases; J trimming: 6 bases; junction bases outside the gene matches: 0. In DNA form, the CDR3 reads TGTGCCAGCTCACCGGACAGGGGGCATGGCTACACCTTC. Amino acid sequence: CASSPDRGHGYTF. The whole variable domain, filled in from reference TRBV18 and TRBJ1-2, reads NAGVMQNPRHLVRRRGQEARLRCSPMKGHSHVYWYRQLPEEGLKFMVYLQKENIIDESGMPKERFSAEFPKEGPSILRIQQVVRGDSAAYFCASSPDRGHGYTFGSGTRLTVV.

This clone was observed a single time. The rearrangement uses TRBV5-4 and TRBJ2-1; D assignment may be TRBD1 or TRBD2 (5 bases each). The CDR3 extends over 15 amino acids. The germline V and J ends were trimmed by 3 bases and 1 base, with 11 bases remaining between them. From germline, CDR1 is SGHNT and CDR2 YYREEE (reference sequence). In nucleotides, the CDR3 is TGTGCCAGCAGCTATCCAGGGAGATCCTACAATGAGCAGTTCTTC. Protein sequence: CASSYPGRSYNEQFF.

The J gene is TRBJ2-4, the V gene TRBV28, with D tentatively TRBD1 (6 bases). V was cut by 5 bases and J by 1 base, with 9 bases left in between. The germline V gene has CDR1 MDHEN and CDR2 SYDVKM. This CDR3 comprises 14 residues. As DNA, the CDR3 is TGTGCCAGCAGTGCTGGACAGGCCAAAAACATTCAGTACTTC. It yields the protein CASSAGQAKNIQYF.

The rearrangement uses TRBV6-2 or TRBV6-3 and TRBJ1-1, with D hard to call. The length of the CDR3 is 15 residues. The germline gives CDR1 MNHEY, CDR2 SVGEGT. V lost 0 bases and J 7 bases, leaving 15 bases between the germline ends. CDR3 sequence (DNA): TGTGCCAGCAGTTACTCGGAAGGCATGCTGGGTGAAGCTTTCTTT. This sequence encodes CASSYSEGMLGEAFF.

The chain is built from TRBV27 and TRBJ1-1; D gene unclear. Trimming removed 8 bases from V and 5 bases from J, with 15 bases in between. There are 13 residues in the CDR3. Germline V gene lookup returns CDR1 MNHEY and CDR2 SMNVEV (reference sequence). CDR3 amino acids: CASLKPGGTEAFF. In DNA, the CDR3 is TGTGCCAGCCTCAAGCCCGGAGGAACTGAAGCTTTCTTT.

This clone is a singleton in its sample. The sample has other DNA sequences that encode this CDR3 too. V and J are TRBV28 and TRBJ1-1; D is unclear. Germline assignment: CDR1 MDHEN and CDR2 SYDVKM. The CDR3 spans 11 residues. Trimming shortened V by 6 bases and J by 4 bases, and 6 bases separated the two germline ends. The CDR3 DNA follows: TGTGCCAGCAGCCTGATCACTGAAGCTTTCTTT. This sequence encodes CASSLITEAFF.

The chain uses TRBV27 and TRBJ2-4; a weak D match, TRBD1 (6 bases). V was shortened by 3 bases and J by 3 bases, with 9 bases between the two germline ends. This CDR3 has 14 amino acids. The germline V gene encodes CDR1 MNHEY and CDR2 SMNVEV (reference sequence). The CDR3: CASSLGRGKNIQYF. The CDR3 DNA reads TGTGCCAGCAGTTTGGGCAGGGGCAAAAACATTCAGTACTTC.

V and J are TRBV18 and TRBJ1-1, with D maybe TRBD1 (5 bases). The CDR3 extends over 15 amino acids. Germline values: CDR1 KGHSH, CDR2 LQKENI. V lost 2 bases, J lost 4 bases, and 14 bases lay in between. In DNA form, the CDR3 reads TGTGCCAGCTCACCATCTCAGGGCCCCGTCACTGAAGCTTTCTTT. Translated, it gives CASSPSQGPVTEAFF.

This clone has more than one count but fewer than ten. V usage is TRBV2 and J usage is TRBJ1-2, with D uncertain. There are 13 residues in the CDR3. With 2 bases removed from V and 10 bases from J, the gap between germline ends came to 14 bases. Germline-derived CDR1 and CDR2 are SNHLY and FYNNEI. The DNA for the CDR3 is TGTGCCAGCAGTGAAAGTAGTCGGGCAGCCTACACCTTC. Residues: CASSESSRAAYTF.

The V gene is TRBV9, the J gene TRBJ1-4; 8 positions match TRBD1. The CDR3 spans 15 residues. The V segment lost 3 bases and the J segment 6 bases; nucleotides outside the gene matches: 7. CDR1 and CDR2 from the germline V gene are SGDLS and YYNGEE. CDR3 bases: TGTGCCAGCAGCGCCAGACAGGGGATAGATGAAAAACTGTTTTTT. It codes for CASSARQGIDEKLFF. Full variable domain (rest looked up from reference TRBV9 and TRBJ1-4): DSGVTQTPKHLITATGQRVTLRCSPRSGDLSVYWYQQSLDQGLQFLIQYYNGEERAKGNILERFSAQQFPDLHSELNLSSLELGDSALYFCASSARQGIDEKLFFGSGTQLSVL.